The 26 T cell receptor beta chains below come from one sample, sequenced in a study of persistence of HIV-infected CD4 T cells. Their antigen targets remain unknown. The immunoSEQ assay was version 4, run in survey mode. Repertoires were generated with immunoSEQ multiplex PCR, while TCRdb's copy carries only in-frame clones and drops some. The data contain about 40,000 clones, roughly 87% of them singletons. Nonspecific anti-CD3/anti-CD28 bead stimulation represents the broad CD4+ T cell repertoire. CD4+ T cells upregulating both CD40 ligand and CD69 were sorted as responding cells. The source material was CD4+ T cells sorted from PBMCs after roughly 18-hour stimulation, sampled from a patient who received antiretroviral therapy. The receptor set was obtained from an adult man with HIV who was CMV-seropositive.

The genes are TRBV19 and TRBJ1-2, with TRBD1 matching 7 bases. The germline gives CDR1 LNHDA, CDR2 SQIVND (reference sequence). The CDR3 has 15 residues. V trimming: 7 bases; J trimming: 4 bases; junction bases outside the gene matches: 12. The CDR3 region is CASIGNRGSSYGYTF. CDR3 DNA: TGTGCCAGTATTGGAAACAGGGGATCCTCCTATGGCTACACCTTC.

CDR3 bases: TGTGCCAACCCCCGCACTAGGGAGTCTCGTGGCTACACCTTC. Translating it yields CANPRTRESRGYTF. The chain links TRBV2 to TRBJ1-2, with D uncertain. CDR1 SNHLY and CDR2 FYNNEI come from the germline V gene. Trimming stripped 10 bases from V and 7 bases from J, with 22 bases between. The CDR3 loop spans 14 amino acids.

This chain joins TRBV2 and TRBJ2-7; 10 bases map to TRBD2. This CDR3 is 14 amino acids long. The V segment lost 6 bases and the J segment 4 bases; nucleotides outside the gene matches: 6. The germline gives CDR1 SNHLY, CDR2 FYNNEI. The CDR3 is CASSGLAALYEQYF. The CDR3 DNA follows: TGTGCCAGCAGCGGACTAGCGGCCCTTTACGAGCAGTACTTC.

The gene calls are TRBV5-5 and TRBJ1-4, with a tentative D call TRBD1 (6 bases). CDR1 is SGHKS and CDR2 is YYEKEE in the germline V gene (reference sequence). Trimming pared 4 bases from V and 8 bases from J, leaving 15 bases between. CDR3 length: 14 residues. CDR3 sequence (DNA): TGTGCCAGCAGCGTCCGAGGGCAGGGGGAAAAACTGTTTTTT. It specifies CASSVRGQGEKLFF.

The CDR3 here is CASSRGTRDEKLFF. In DNA, the CDR3 is TGCGCCAGCAGCCGCGGGACGCGGGATGAAAAACTGTTTTTT. The V and J genes are TRBV5-1 and TRBJ1-4; maybe TRBD1 (5 bases). The CDR3 extends over 14 amino acids. With 4 bases removed from V and 6 bases from J, the gap between germline ends came to 13 bases. CDR1 and CDR2 (germline): SGHRS, YFSETQ.

The V call is TRBV18, the J call TRBJ2-1, with 9 bases identical to TRBD2. This CDR3 comprises 16 residues. Germline V lookup: CDR1 KGHSH, CDR2 LQKENI. J lost 3 bases, V lost 0 bases, and 3 bases had no gene match. DNA for the CDR3: TGTGCCAGCTCACCACCACTAGCGGGTAGCTACAATGAGCAGTTCTTC. It translates to CASSPPLAGSYNEQFF. Full variable domain (remainder filled in from reference TRBV18 and TRBJ2-1): NAGVMQNPRHLVRRRGQEARLRCSPMKGHSHVYWYRQLPEEGLKFMVYLQKENIIDESGMPKERFSAEFPKEGPSILRIQQVVRGDSAAYFCASSPPLAGSYNEQFFGPGTRLTVL.

The chain joins TRBV24-1 to TRBJ2-3, with 9 bases lining up with TRBD2. Germline CDR1 and CDR2: KGHDR and SFDVKD. The CDR3 covers 15 residues. V trimming: 5 bases; J trimming: 4 bases; junction bases outside the gene matches: 6. This chain's CDR3 is CATSVGSGSPDTQYF. CDR3 nucleotides: TGTGCCACCAGTGTGGGTAGCGGGAGCCCAGATACGCAGTATTTT.

This clone occurred once. The V gene is TRBV2, the J gene TRBJ1-1; D remains ambiguous. The V end lost 8 bases, the J end lost 1 base, and 11 bases lay between the germline ends. The CDR3 is 13 amino acids. Germline lookup yields CDR1 SNHLY and CDR2 FYNNEI. The CDR3 region is CASGRDSNTEAFF. The CDR3 region has the DNA TGTGCCAGCGGCCGGGATTCGAACACTGAAGCTTTCTTT.

This clone was seen only a few times. V gene TRBV6-1 combines with J gene TRBJ2-7, with a possible D match to TRBD2 (6 bases). The CDR3 loop spans 16 amino acids. Germline values: CDR1 MNHNS, CDR2 SASEGT. Trimming shortened V by 2 bases and J by 0 bases, and 14 bases separated the two germline ends. CDR3 DNA sequence: TGTGCCAGCAGTGAACAGGGCTGGGACTTCTCCTACGAGCAGTACTTC. Protein product: CASSEQGWDFSYEQYF.

The V gene is TRBV6-4, the J gene TRBJ2-2; 8 nucleotides align to TRBD2. CDR1 and CDR2 from the germline V gene are MRHNA and SNTAGT. Trimming removed 6 bases from V and 6 bases from J; junction bases left unmatched: 6. The CDR3 covers 14 residues. Written as DNA, the CDR3 is TGTGCCAGCAGCACCGGGACTAGGGCCGGGGAGCTGTTTTTT. It yields the protein CASSTGTRAGELFF.

This clone was observed a single time. This rearrangement joins TRBV5-1 to TRBJ1-1, with a possible D match to TRBD1 (5 bases). Trimming took off 5 bases at V and 1 base at J, with 12 bases between the two ends. The CDR3 loop spans 14 amino acids. Germline CDR1 is SGHRS and CDR2 is YFSETQ. CDR3 nucleotide sequence: TGCGCCAGCAGACGAGGGACTTCGAACACTGAAGCTTTCTTT. The encoded protein is CASRRGTSNTEAFF.

The genes are TRBV4-3 and TRBJ1-1; a possible D gene is TRBD1 (5 bases). Per the germline V gene, CDR1 is LGHNA and CDR2 is YSLEER. V lost 0 bases and J 4 bases, leaving 15 bases between the germline ends. CDR3 length: 16 amino acids. This CDR3 is CASSQDGPPGATEAFF. As DNA, the CDR3 is TGCGCCAGCAGCCAAGATGGTCCCCCTGGGGCCACTGAAGCTTTCTTT.

The genes are TRBV5-5 and TRBJ1-2; D gene uncertain. This CDR3 spans 14 amino acids. Between the trimmed V and J ends, which lost 0 bases and 4 bases, there was a span of 10 bases. From germline, CDR1 is SGHKS and CDR2 YYEKEE (reference sequence). CDR3 in amino acids: CASSLAQGFYGYTF. The CDR3 DNA reads as TGTGCCAGCAGCTTGGCACAAGGCTTCTATGGCTACACCTTC.

The rearrangement uses TRBV6-2 or TRBV6-3 and TRBJ1-5; 10 nucleotides align to TRBD1. This CDR3 spans 15 amino acids. CDR1 is MNHEY, CDR2 SVGEGT, per germline. Unmatched junction bases numbered 5, after V lost 5 bases and J lost 4 bases. The CDR3: CASSPRGQGNQPQHF. Written as DNA, the CDR3 is TGTGCCAGCAGTCCCAGGGGACAGGGGAATCAGCCCCAGCATTTT.

The V gene is TRBV19, the J gene TRBJ1-5; 10 bases map to TRBD1. There are 16 residues in the CDR3. Trimming cost V 6 bases and J 3 bases; bases outside gene matches: 8. Germline CDR1 LNHDA, CDR2 SQIVND (reference sequence). The CDR3: CASRDDRGRNNQPQHF. DNA for the CDR3: TGTGCCAGTAGAGACGACAGGGGGCGGAACAATCAGCCCCAGCATTTT.

The chain employs TRBV4-1 and TRBJ2-7; TRBD1 is a possible D gene (5 bases). CDR1 and CDR2 from the germline V gene are MGHRA and YSYEKL. V gave up 4 bases and J gave up 1 base, with 14 bases separating them. The CDR3 is made up of 15 amino acids. The CDR3 spells CASSPSLGPSYEQYF. Here the CDR3 DNA reads TGCGCCAGCAGCCCTTCTTTGGGGCCTTCCTACGAGCAGTACTTC.

The chain has TRBV10-2 and TRBJ1-5; perhaps TRBD1 as D (6 bases). The germline V gene encodes CDR1 WSHSY and CDR2 SAAADI. V was shortened by 0 bases and J by 0 bases, with 9 bases between the two germline ends. The CDR3 contains 16 residues. This CDR3 reads CASSESGQYSNQPQHF. As DNA, the CDR3 is TGCGCCAGCAGTGAGTCCGGACAGTATAGCAATCAGCCCCAGCATTTT.

The rearrangement uses TRBV19 and TRBJ2-7, with 7 bases aligning to TRBD1. With 5 bases clipped from V and 0 bases from J, the junction kept 7 bases outside the gene matches. Looked up from germline, CDR1 is LNHDA and CDR2 is SQIVND (reference sequence). This CDR3 has 15 residues. CDR3 region: CASSPQTGSSYEQYF. The CDR3 DNA sequence: TGTGCCAGTAGTCCGCAGACAGGGAGCTCCTACGAGCAGTACTTC.

This clone has a handful of counts. The chain recombines TRBV6-2 or TRBV6-3 with TRBJ2-1; D is tentatively TRBD1 or TRBD2 (5 bases each). With 6 bases removed from V and 1 base from J, the gap between germline ends came to 19 bases. The V gene's germline CDR1 is MNHEY and CDR2 SVGEGT. This CDR3 comprises 17 residues. CDR3 protein: CASSLGPGTLSYNEQFF. For the CDR3, the DNA is TGTGCCAGCAGCTTGGGTCCCGGGACCTTATCCTACAATGAGCAGTTCTTC.

This chain links TRBV7-2 with TRBJ2-7; D possibly corresponds to TRBD2 (7 bases). CDR3 length: 16 residues. V was trimmed by 1 base and J by 2 bases, leaving 15 bases between them. The V gene's germline CDR1 is SGHTA and CDR2 FQGNSA. The CDR3 DNA follows: TGTGCCAGCAGCTTAGTGGAACAGGGAGGGACCTACGAGCAGTACTTC. Translating it yields CASSLVEQGGTYEQYF. Variable domain in full (rest from reference TRBV7-2 and TRBJ2-7): GAGVSQSPSNKVTEKGKDVELRCDPISGHTALYWYRQSLGQGLEFLIYFQGNSAPDKSGLPSDRFSAERTGGSVSTLTIQRTQQEDSAVYLCASSLVEQGGTYEQYFGPGTRLTVT.

The chain couples TRBV7-3 to TRBJ2-5; D is undetermined. The CDR3 has 13 amino acids. From germline, CDR1 is SGHTA and CDR2 FQGTGA. Trimming pared 1 base from V and 4 bases from J, leaving 7 bases between. DNA of the CDR3: TGTGCCAGCAGCTTAAAGGCCCGAGAGACCCAGTACTTC. Its translation is CASSLKARETQYF.

The V gene is TRBV12-3 or TRBV12-4, the J gene TRBJ1-2; D may be TRBD1 (5 bases). The CDR3 spans 13 residues. V was cut by 5 bases and J by 3 bases, with 10 bases left in between. CDR3: CASSPQGYYGYTF. CDR3 sequence (DNA): TGTGCCAGCAGTCCCCAGGGCTACTATGGCTACACCTTC.

The gene calls are TRBV14 and TRBJ2-2; D is undetermined. Trimming removed 1 base from V and 9 bases from J, with 9 bases in between. The germline gives CDR1 SGHDN, CDR2 FVKESK. CDR3 length equals 13 residues. The CDR3 DNA reads as TGTGCCAGCAGCCAAGGTCTGGCCCGGGAGCTGTTTTTT. Translated: CASSQGLARELFF.

The chain combines TRBV28 with TRBJ1-2; 10 positions agree with TRBD1. The junction had 2 bases not matched to a gene; V was cut back by 6 bases and J by 4 bases. This CDR3 has 13 amino acids. Germline V gives CDR1 MDHEN, CDR2 SYDVKM. The CDR3 nucleotides read TGTGCCAGCAGACGGACAGGGGGCTATGGCTACACCTTC. This codes for CASRRTGGYGYTF.

The chain combines TRBV7-3 with TRBJ2-3, with D unclear. This CDR3 spans 15 amino acids. V lost 3 bases and J lost 2, with 12 bases in between. CDR1 is SGHTA and CDR2 is FQGTGA in the germline V gene. The CDR3 DNA sequence: TGTGCCAGCAGCTTTTCACTATCCAACACAGATACGCAGTATTTT. As protein: CASSFSLSNTDTQYF.

V usage is TRBV30 and J usage is TRBJ2-5, with 7 bases that match TRBD2. The germline V gene has CDR1 GTSNPN and CDR2 SVGIG (reference sequence). The CDR3 consists of 14 residues. V dropped 5 bases and J dropped 5; count of bases not matched to a gene: 11. The CDR3 is CAWGKGVGGETQYF. CDR3 bases: TGTGCCTGGGGGAAGGGAGTCGGGGGGGAGACCCAGTACTTC.